These 23 T cell receptor beta chains originate from one sample sequenced in a study of human thymus T cells. Thymic material originated from resections removed in the course of corrective heart surgery. The data were produced by immunoSEQ multiplex PCR, yet TCRdb's version contains in-frame clones alone and is incomplete. The sample contains some 78,000 clones, approximately 96% of which appear only once. The sequenced sample was thymus tissue. These receptors were collected from a boy in the first two years of life with a congenital heart defect but otherwise immunologically healthy.

The gene calls are TRBV4-3 and TRBJ1-2; possible D gene TRBD1, 6 bases. CDR3 length: 13 residues. V was clipped by 0 bases and J by 6 bases, with 8 bases between them. CDR1 is LGHNA and CDR2 is YSLEER in the germline V gene. This CDR3 is CASSQDEGDGYTF. The CDR3 DNA follows: TGCGCCAGCAGCCAAGATGAGGGGGATGGCTACACCTTC.

This clone appeared a few times. The chain is built from TRBV2 and TRBJ1-6; 7 bases are shared with TRBD1. With V trimmed by 3 bases and J by 9 bases, 11 bases remained unmatched. The V gene's germline CDR1 is SNHLY and CDR2 FYNNEI. This CDR3 comprises 16 residues. In DNA, the CDR3 is TGTGCCAGCAGTGATGAATCCAGGGGGGCGATTTCACCCCTCCACTTT. Amino acids: CASSDESRGAISPLHF.

CDR3 amino acids: CASSRVGVAAPITDTQYF. CDR3 DNA sequence: TGCGCCAGCAGTAGAGTTGGCGTAGCCGCGCCAATCACAGATACGCAGTATTTT. The V gene is TRBV10-2, the J gene TRBJ2-3; D gene uncertain. Germline V lookup: CDR1 WSHSY, CDR2 SAAADI. The CDR3 length is 18 residues. V was clipped by 5 bases and J by 2 bases, with 23 bases between them.

This clone was seen once. V is TRBV10-3 and J is TRBJ2-7, with a tentative D call TRBD2 (6 bases). Germline assignment: CDR1 ENHRY and CDR2 SYGVKD. This CDR3 region has 13 residues. V was clipped by 0 bases and J by 4 bases, with 7 bases between them. CDR3 sequence (DNA): TGTGCCATCAGTGAGTCCGGGGGTTACGAGCAGTACTTC. This translates into CAISESGGYEQYF.

The chain has TRBV18 and TRBJ2-1, with D perhaps matching TRBD2 (6 bases). This CDR3 region has 16 residues. Germline V CDR1 and CDR2: KGHSH, LQKENI. V was clipped by 3 bases and J by 5 bases, with 17 bases between them. Here the CDR3 reads CASSPRGPTSDNEQFF. CDR3 coding DNA: TGTGCCAGCTCACCGAGAGGCCCGACTAGTGACAATGAGCAGTTCTTC. Full variable domain (missing parts from reference TRBV18 and TRBJ2-1): NAGVMQNPRHLVRRRGQEARLRCSPMKGHSHVYWYRQLPEEGLKFMVYLQKENIIDESGMPKERFSAEFPKEGPSILRIQQVVRGDSAAYFCASSPRGPTSDNEQFFGPGTRLTVL.

CDR3 protein: CASSQDPGLDHEQYF. CDR3 in DNA: TGTGCCAGCAGCCAAGACCCGGGACTAGACCACGAGCAGTACTTC. This chain connects TRBV4-2 to TRBJ2-7; 8 bases agree with TRBD2. Losses at the gene ends were 0 bases for V and 5 bases for J; bases not matched to a gene: 6. Germline loops: CDR1 LGHNA, CDR2 YNFKEQ. The CDR3 has 15 residues.

V is TRBV9 and J is TRBJ1-4, with 8 bases aligning to TRBD1. Germline V gene data show CDR1 as SGDLS and CDR2 as YYNGEE. V dropped 3 bases and J dropped 5; count of bases not matched to a gene: 6. CDR3 length: 15 amino acids. In DNA, the CDR3 is TGTGCCAGCAGCGACGGACAGGGTAAAAATGAAAAACTGTTTTTT. The encoded protein is CASSDGQGKNEKLFF.

The rearrangement joins TRBV4-1 to TRBJ1-4; D not certain. In germline, CDR1 is MGHRA, CDR2 YSYEKL. Trimming left V 4 bases short and J 8 bases short, with 11 bases between. The CDR3 covers 13 residues. DNA of the CDR3: TGCGCCAGCAGCCTCGCCAAACGGGAAAAACTGTTTTTT. The encoded protein is CASSLAKREKLFF.

This chain uses TRBV7-3 with TRBJ2-1; tentative D call: TRBD1 (5 bases). This CDR3 is built from 21 residues. Trimming removed 5 bases from V and 0 bases from J, with 29 bases in between. Germline lookup yields CDR1 SGHTA and CDR2 FQGTGA. The CDR3 DNA reads TGTGCCAGCAGCGAAGAAAGGGGTCGCCCGCACCCAAGGAGCTCCTACAATGAGCAGTTCTTC. It specifies CASSEERGRPHPRSSYNEQFF.

This rearrangement joins TRBV7-9 to TRBJ2-7; 8 bases agree with TRBD1. The CDR3 spans 16 residues. V was clipped by 1 base and J by 4 bases; unmatched bases: 9. Germline-derived CDR1 and CDR2 are SEHNR and FQNEAQ (reference sequence). CDR3 bases: TGTGCCAGCAGCTTAGATTACCGACAGGGGATATACGAGCAGTACTTC. It codes for CASSLDYRQGIYEQYF.

The chain joins TRBV14 to TRBJ2-1; D gene uncertain. Per germline, CDR1 SGHDN and CDR2 FVKESK. Trimming stripped 1 base from V and 0 bases from J, with 13 bases between. This CDR3 comprises 17 residues. The CDR3 DNA reads as TGTGCCAGCAGCCAAGCGGAAGGTACCAACTCCTACAATGAGCAGTTCTTC. Residues: CASSQAEGTNSYNEQFF.

The V call is TRBV2, the J call TRBJ1-5; a possible D gene is TRBD1 (5 bases). The CDR3 has 20 residues. Germline V lookup: CDR1 SNHLY, CDR2 FYNNEI. The V end was cut by 3 bases, the J end by 0 bases, with 24 bases between. In nucleotides, the CDR3 is TGTGCCAGCAGTGAGAGTACAGGCCGGGGTCTTAGATATAGCAATCAGCCCCAGCATTTT. This codes for CASSESTGRGLRYSNQPQHF.

The rearrangement links TRBV20-1 to TRBJ1-2; 7 nucleotides line up with TRBD1. The CDR3 loop spans 10 amino acids. In germline, CDR1 is DFQATT, CDR2 SNEGSKA (reference sequence). Trimming took 5 bases from V and 14 from J; bases not matched to a gene: 8. As DNA, the CDR3 is TGCAGTGCTTTGACAGGGCGGCCAACCTTC. Amino acids: CSALTGRPTF.

This chain links TRBV20-1 with TRBJ2-7; D is unresolved. The germline CDR1 and CDR2 sequences are DFQATT and SNEGSKA (reference sequence). This CDR3 contains 11 residues. Between the trimmed V and J ends, which lost 5 bases and 2 bases, there was a span of 7 bases. For the CDR3, the DNA is TGCAGTGCTCTCCCTACCTACGAGCAGTACTTC. Translated: CSALPTYEQYF.

The chain uses TRBV6-1 and TRBJ2-2, with 7 nucleotides matching TRBD1. Trimming at V came to 8 bases and at J to 3 bases, leaving 9 bases not matched to a gene. The germline CDR1 and CDR2 sequences are MNHNS and SASEGT. This CDR3 spans 15 amino acids. The CDR3 loop reads CASGKGGKDTGELFF. CDR3 bases: TGTGCCAGCGGGAAAGGGGGCAAAGACACCGGGGAGCTGTTTTTT.

The count of this clone is one. The V call is TRBV28, the J call TRBJ2-3; 7 nucleotides match TRBD2. J lost 1 base, V lost 4 bases, and 8 bases had no gene match. This CDR3 has 16 amino acids. Per the germline V gene, CDR1 is MDHEN and CDR2 is SYDVKM. In nucleotides, the CDR3 is TGTGCCAGCAGTTCGGCCGGGAGGCTACGCACAGATACGCAGTATTTT. This sequence encodes CASSSAGRLRTDTQYF. Based on the CDR3 plus reference TRBV28 and TRBJ2-3, the full variable domain is DVKVTQSSRYLVKRTGEKVFLECVQDMDHENMFWYRQDPGLGLRLIYFSYDVKMKEKGDIPEGYSVSREKKERFSLILESASTNQTSMYLCASSSAGRLRTDTQYFGPGTRLTVL.

The genes are TRBV10-3 and TRBJ1-1; 10 bases align to TRBD1. CDR1 and CDR2 (germline): ENHRY, SYGVKD. The CDR3 is 17 amino acids. V shed 0 bases and J 1 base; nucleotides not matched to a gene: 5. The CDR3 reads CAISESVGTGANTEAFF. CDR3 sequence (DNA): TGTGCCATCAGTGAGTCAGTTGGGACAGGGGCGAACACTGAAGCTTTCTTT.

The chain uses TRBV11-3 and TRBJ2-2, with a possible D match to TRBD1 (6 bases). The CDR3 consists of 14 residues. V lost 1 base and J 4 bases, leaving 7 bases between the germline ends. The germline CDR1 and CDR2 sequences are SGHNT and YENEEA. The CDR3 nucleotides read TGTGCCAGCAGCTTAGGCAGGGGCACCGGGGAGCTGTTTTTT. Translating gives CASSLGRGTGELFF.

This rearrangement joins TRBV5-6 to TRBJ1-6; D uncertain. The length of the CDR3 is 18 residues. Germline V gives CDR1 SGHDT, CDR2 YYEEEE. Trimming left V 0 bases short and J 0 bases short, with 13 bases between. The CDR3 region is CASSLDRAASSYNSPLHF. DNA of the CDR3: TGTGCCAGCAGCTTGGATCGCGCCGCGAGCTCCTATAATTCACCCCTCCACTTT.

The rearrangement joins TRBV29-1 to TRBJ2-1, with D possibly TRBD2 on 5 matching bases. V shed 5 bases and J shed 9 bases, with 11 bases lying between them. Looked up from germline, CDR1 is SQVTM and CDR2 is ANQGSEA. The CDR3 is 11 residues long. The CDR3 sequence is CSVKKAGEQFF. The CDR3 nucleotides are TGCAGCGTTAAAAAGGCGGGTGAGCAGTTCTTC.

J is TRBJ1-5 and V is TRBV6-6; D is ambiguous. Germline V gene lookup returns CDR1 MNHNY and CDR2 SVGAGI (reference sequence). Trimming removed 6 bases at V and 5 bases at J, with 11 bases between. There are 13 residues in the CDR3. DNA of the CDR3: TGTGCCAGCAGGCCCAGGAGGGATCAGCCCCAGCATTTT. Translating it yields CASRPRRDQPQHF.

This clone has only one observation. The genes are TRBV5-1 and TRBJ2-7; 8 bases are a match to TRBD1. The CDR3 spans 15 residues. The junction had 4 bases not matched to a gene; V was cut back by 2 bases and J by 0 bases. Germline V gives CDR1 SGHRS, CDR2 YFSETQ. This chain's CDR3 is CASSLQDRDSYEQYF. As DNA, the CDR3 is TGCGCCAGCAGCTTACAGGACAGGGACTCCTACGAGCAGTACTTC.

The J gene is TRBJ2-5, the V gene TRBV11-2, with D tentatively TRBD2 (7 bases). CDR1 SGHAT and CDR2 FQNNGV come from the germline V gene. Trimming left V 4 bases short and J 1 base short, with 19 bases between. This CDR3 contains 17 residues. This chain's CDR3 is CASSSLRGAGAQETQYF. In DNA, the CDR3 is TGTGCCAGCAGCTCCCTTCGTGGCGCGGGGGCCCAAGAGACCCAGTACTTC.